This TCR beta chain was sequenced during a study of CD8 T cells in ankylosing spondylitis. Generation of TCR beta libraries employed quantitative 5'-RACE incorporating molecular barcodes. TCRdb recomputed calls from the 5' RACE reads with MiXCR, one row per CDR3 protein. The sample lists approximately 540,000 distinct CDR3 sequences, roughly 13% occurring once. Study findings and constraints: Clones linked to disease, bearing a CD8+ phenotype, were relatively rare in peripheral blood. Disease-linked clones reportedly concentrated significantly in matched ankylosing spondylitis synovial fluid. Prior work had noted some motif variants in reactive arthritis blood and synovial fluid. One TCR beta motif, made up of about 8 highly homologous variants, appeared characteristic of ankylosing spondylitis blood.

V lost 6 bases and J 6 bases, leaving 18 bases between the germline ends. CDR3 length equals 15 residues. This clonotype was recorded many times. Its target is unknown. Material for sequencing was blood, either unsorted or a sorted T cell fraction (not recorded which). The rearrangement links TRBV12-3 or TRBV12-4 to TRBJ2-4; possibly TRBD1 for D (6 bases). This sequence originates from a male donor with ankylosing spondylitis. CDR3 coding DNA: TGTGCCAGCAGCTCCGAGGCAAGGGGGTCAAACATTCAGTACTTC. This translates into CASSSEARGSNIQYF.